The TCR beta chain under discussion was sequenced for a study of T cell changes during pregnancy in multiple sclerosis. Profiling relied on immunoSEQ multiplex PCR, and the TCRdb table lists in-frame clones only, not all of them. The sample lists about 64,000 clones; roughly 89% were seen once. V lost 0 bases and J 4 bases, leaving 11 bases between the germline ends. There are 14 residues in the CDR3. Germline V CDR1 and CDR2: SGHRS, YFSETQ. The material was peripheral blood, obtained in the second trimester of pregnancy. The origin of this receptor is a female donor with multiple sclerosis, enrolled in a pregnancy study. The gene calls are TRBV5-1 and TRBJ2-7; perhaps TRBD1 as D (5 bases). The CDR3 loop reads CASSLVPGPYEQYF. CDR3 nucleotides: TGCGCCAGCAGCTTGGTACCAGGGCCGTACGAGCAGTACTTC.